The 16 T cell receptor beta chains in this list originate from one sample, sequenced in a study of early T cells in non-severe SARS-CoV-2 infection. TCRdb reanalysed the 5' RACE reads using MiXCR and keeps one entry per CDR3 protein. The sample consists of roughly 51,000 distinct CDR3 sequences, 6% to 7% of them appearing once. Sequencing input: whole blood. These receptors were obtained from an adult who was a healthcare worker with PCR-confirmed SARS-CoV-2 infection or an uninfected control (not recorded which).

This chain links TRBV9 with TRBJ2-1, with D possibly TRBD2 on 6 matching bases. Germline-derived CDR1 and CDR2 are SGDLS and YYNGEE. The CDR3 is made up of 15 amino acids. V lost 3 bases and J 9 bases, leaving 19 bases between the germline ends. CDR3 bases: TGTGCCAGCAGCGGACGGAGGGGCTCCGAAACTGAGCAGTTCTTC. Protein: CASSGRRGSETEQFF.

This clonotype was recorded a few times. Here the CDR3 DNA reads TGTGCCAGCAGCTTAGGACAGGGGTATGAAAAACTGTTTTTT. Protein product: CASSLGQGYEKLFF. This chain uses TRBV7-9 with TRBJ1-4; 8 nucleotides match TRBD1. The CDR3 is made up of 14 amino acids. V gave up 1 base and J gave up 6 bases; unmatched junction bases: 1. Germline values: CDR1 SEHNR, CDR2 FQNEAQ (reference sequence).

The table lists this clonotype with many counts. The chain is built from TRBV6-5 and TRBJ2-5; D might be TRBD1 or TRBD2, each matching 5 bases. This CDR3 spans 17 amino acids. Germline V gives CDR1 MNHEY, CDR2 SVGAGI. Trimming took 4 bases from V and 2 from J, leaving 20 bases between them. The CDR3 nucleotides read TGTGCCAGCAGTTCAACTCCGAGGCCGGGACGGCAAGAGACCCAGTACTTC. Amino acid sequence: CASSSTPRPGRQETQYF.

Many counts were recorded for this clonotype. V usage is TRBV11-2 and J usage is TRBJ1-2; D ambiguous. The CDR3 is 15 residues long. Trimming removed 1 base at V and 4 bases at J, with 13 bases between. CDR1 is SGHAT, CDR2 FQNNGV, per germline. CDR3 in DNA: TGTGCCAGCAGCTTAGGGGGTTGGCAGCTCTATGGCTACACCTTC. Its translation: CASSLGGWQLYGYTF.

This clonotype was seen more than once but under ten times. V and J are TRBV18 and TRBJ2-5; the match to TRBD1 covers 7 bases. Looked up from germline, CDR1 is KGHSH and CDR2 is LQKENI. The CDR3 spans 13 residues. V was clipped by 5 bases and J by 5 bases; unmatched bases: 5. CDR3 in amino acids: CASSTQGMETQYF. The CDR3 region has the DNA TGTGCCAGCTCAACACAGGGGATGGAGACCCAGTACTTC.

This clonotype showed up just once. A single base separates this from a much larger clone, so it may be a read error. Because it lacks the conserved phenylalanine or tryptophan at the end, this CDR3 is likely a read error. The chain carries TRBV4-3 and TRBJ2-7; D not certain. The CDR3 is made up of 13 amino acids. Per germline, CDR1 LGHNA and CDR2 YSLEER. Trimming took off 0 bases at V and 2 bases at J, with 5 bases between the two ends. The CDR3 sequence is CASSQDRAYEQYL. The CDR3 coding sequence is TGCGCCAGCAGCCAAGATCGGGCCTACGAGCAGTACTTA.

As regards this clonotype: A much more abundant neighbour one base away suggests this may be a read error. J is TRBJ2-1 and V is TRBV6-5; 7 bases agree with TRBD2. The CDR3 is 16 amino acids. V shed 6 bases, J shed 5 bases, and the junction held 13 bases outside the gene matches. Looked up from germline, CDR1 is MNHEY and CDR2 is SVGAGI. CDR3 in amino acids: CASRIRSGLRDNEQFF. In DNA form, the CDR3 reads TGTGCCAGCAGGATACGTAGCGGGTTGAGGGACAATGAGCAGTTCTTC.

This clonotype was seen many times. This rearrangement joins TRBV20-1 to TRBJ2-2; no firm D call. V dropped 1 base and J dropped 2 bases, with 11 bases sitting between them. Germline CDR1 is DFQATT and CDR2 is SNEGSKA (reference sequence). This CDR3 has 15 residues. The CDR3 region is CSARVNAGNTGELFF. The CDR3 DNA sequence: TGCAGTGCTAGAGTTAACGCAGGCAACACCGGGGAGCTGTTTTTT.

In this sample, this clonotype turned up many times. V usage is TRBV6-4 and J usage is TRBJ2-5; possible D gene TRBD2, 5 bases. Per the germline V gene, CDR1 is MRHNA and CDR2 is SNTAGT. CDR3 length: 13 residues. V was cut by 4 bases and J by 5 bases, with 11 bases left in between. The chain's CDR3 is CASSADGGETQYF. In DNA, the CDR3 is TGTGCCAGCAGTGCCGACGGAGGTGAGACCCAGTACTTC.

About this clonotype: A read error is possible here, since a much larger clone lies one base away. The chain carries TRBV11-2 and TRBJ2-1; 7 nucleotides match TRBD1. This CDR3 region has 14 residues. Germline loops: CDR1 SGHAT, CDR2 FQNNGV. For the CDR3, the DNA is TGTGCCAGCACGAGAAGGGGGCCATACAATGAGCAGCTCTTC. This codes for CASTRRGPYNEQLF.

This clonotype was seen at least ten times. The chain recombines TRBV6-2 or TRBV6-3 with TRBJ2-7; TRBD2 might be the D (5 bases). The V end was cut by 7 bases, the J end by 3 bases, with 16 bases between. Per germline, CDR1 MNHEY and CDR2 SVGEGT. The CDR3 consists of 14 residues. In DNA form, the CDR3 reads TGTGCCAGCATAAGTCTCGGACTGTACTACGAGCAGTACTTC. Amino acids: CASISLGLYYEQYF.

This clonotype was found many times. The chain carries TRBV5-4 and TRBJ2-4, with D possibly being TRBD1 (5 bases). CDR3 size: 15 residues. V was clipped by 1 base and J by 3 bases, with 11 bases between them. The germline V gene has CDR1 SGHNT and CDR2 YYREEE (reference sequence). In nucleotides, the CDR3 is TGTGCCAGCAGCTTGCAGGGTTTCGACAAAAACATTCAGTACTTC. It is translated as CASSLQGFDKNIQYF.

This chain uses TRBV12-3 or TRBV12-4 with TRBJ1-6; the D is unclear. The CDR3 has 12 amino acids. Trimming cost V 8 bases and J 7 bases, with 9 bases left between them. DNA for the CDR3: TGTGCCAGCCTCGATGGGAATTCACCCCTCCACTTT. Protein product: CASLDGNSPLHF.

This clonotype was seen many times. The V gene is TRBV6-1, the J gene TRBJ1-3, with D perhaps TRBD1 (5 bases). The germline V and J ends were trimmed by 7 bases and 8 bases, with 15 bases remaining between them. The V gene's germline CDR1 is MNHNS and CDR2 SASEGT. The CDR3 extends over 13 amino acids. This CDR3 is CASKELGLDTIYF. The DNA of the CDR3 is TGTGCCAGCAAGGAGCTGGGGCTGGACACCATATATTTT.

V usage is TRBV5-1 and J usage is TRBJ2-1; D is uncertain. Trimming removed 2 bases from V and 8 bases from J, with 11 bases in between. Germline V CDR1 and CDR2: SGHRS, YFSETQ. The CDR3 is 13 amino acids. The CDR3 loop is CASSFGSIYEQFF. CDR3 bases: TGCGCCAGCAGCTTCGGTAGTATCTATGAGCAGTTCTTC.

The rearrangement uses TRBV9 and TRBJ2-5; possible D gene TRBD2, 5 bases. The V end lost 0 bases, the J end lost 8 bases, and 11 bases lay between the germline ends. This CDR3 contains 13 residues. Germline-derived CDR1 and CDR2 are SGDLS and YYNGEE. The CDR3 bases are TGTGCCAGCAGCGTAGGCCCGACTACCACCCAGTACTTC. This sequence encodes CASSVGPTTTQYF.